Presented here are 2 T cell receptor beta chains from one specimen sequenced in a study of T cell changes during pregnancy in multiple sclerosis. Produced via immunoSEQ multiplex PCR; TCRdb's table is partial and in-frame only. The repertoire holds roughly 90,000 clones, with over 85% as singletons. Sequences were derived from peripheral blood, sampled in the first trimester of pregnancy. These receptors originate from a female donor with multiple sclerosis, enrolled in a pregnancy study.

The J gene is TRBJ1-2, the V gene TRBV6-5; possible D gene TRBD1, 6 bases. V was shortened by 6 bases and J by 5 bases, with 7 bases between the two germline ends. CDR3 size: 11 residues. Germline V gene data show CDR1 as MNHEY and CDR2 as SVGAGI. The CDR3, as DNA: TGTGCCAGCAGCCAGGGGTATGGCTACACCTTC. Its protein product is CASSQGYGYTF.

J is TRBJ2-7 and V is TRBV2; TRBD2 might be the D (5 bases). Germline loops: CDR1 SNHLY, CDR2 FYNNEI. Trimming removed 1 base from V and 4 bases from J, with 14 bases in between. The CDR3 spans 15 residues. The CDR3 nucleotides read TGTGCCAGCAGTGAAGACGGGATCAGTCGGTACGAGCAGTACTTC. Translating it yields CASSEDGISRYEQYF.